This T cell receptor (beta chain) was profiled in a study of identical twins. V was cut by 0 bases and J by 8 bases, with 25 bases left in between. This CDR3 contains 19 residues. Germline lookup yields CDR1 LNHNV and CDR2 YYDKDF (reference sequence). TCRdb re-called the 5' RACE reads with MiXCR, one entry per CDR3 protein. The table has 1.5 million to 2 million distinct CDR3 sequences, under 35% seen once. The donor group consisted entirely of healthy Caucasians. Study-wide points: A partial confounding effect on zero-insertion analyses could come from invariant MAIT and iNKT cells.

Note on this clonotype: Its specificity is not known.

The origin of this receptor is a newborn girl in good health. The specimen sequenced was cord blood. V is TRBV15 and J is TRBJ1-4; possible D gene TRBD1, 5 bases. For the CDR3, the DNA is TGTGCCACCAGCAGAGATCTCTTTGGGATGGGGGGATTATCGGAAAAACTGTTTTTT. This translates into CATSRDLFGMGGLSEKLFF.